The 10 T cell receptor beta chains given below trace back to one sample, sequenced in a study of long-term antiretroviral therapy in people with HIV. The assay, immunoSEQ v3.0, was run at survey level. Assay used: immunoSEQ multiplex PCR; TCRdb lists only in-frame clones, some missing. The sample contains more than 20,000 clones, roughly 80% of which appear only once. The sample in question was unsorted PBMCs, obtained 4.4 years after starting antiretroviral therapy. Source of these receptors: a man younger than 40 with HIV.

The chain joins TRBV7-2 to TRBJ1-4, with D possibly matching TRBD1 (5 bases). There are 15 residues in the CDR3. Germline lookup yields CDR1 SGHTA and CDR2 FQGNSA. V lost 5 bases and J lost 3, with 13 bases in between. The CDR3 DNA sequence: TGTGCCAGCAGCCCAGCCCCAGGGTCTAATGAAAAACTGTTTTTT. It translates to CASSPAPGSNEKLFF.

The rearrangement joins TRBV19 to TRBJ1-1, with 8 bases identical to TRBD1. Per the germline V gene, CDR1 is LNHDA and CDR2 is SQIVND (reference sequence). J lost 0 bases, V lost 7 bases, and 4 bases had no gene match. The CDR3 has 14 residues. CDR3 amino acids: CASTRQGMNTEAFF. Here the CDR3 DNA reads TGTGCCAGTACCCGACAGGGGATGAACACTGAAGCTTTCTTT.

CDR3 DNA: TGCGCCAGCAGCTTGGGAAAGGGGTTTGGGGCCAACGTCCTGACTTTC. Residues: CASSLGKGFGANVLTF. V and J are TRBV5-1 and TRBJ2-6; D is possibly TRBD1 (5 bases). V dropped 0 bases and J dropped 3 bases, with 10 bases sitting between them. The germline V gene has CDR1 SGHRS and CDR2 YFSETQ. This CDR3 spans 16 amino acids.

The chain combines TRBV18 with TRBJ2-7, with a possible D match to TRBD1 (7 bases). CDR3 length: 15 amino acids. V was cut by 0 bases and J by 4 bases, with 13 bases left in between. Germline loops: CDR1 KGHSH, CDR2 LQKENI. CDR3 protein: CASSPPQGGLYEQYF. CDR3 DNA sequence: TGTGCCAGCTCACCACCCCAGGGGGGACTTTACGAGCAGTACTTC.

Comment on this clone: The junction departs from the called germline gene at one end, perhaps through a read error. The chain joins TRBV7-7 to TRBJ2-7; no firm D call. Germline CDR1 reads SSHAT; CDR2 reads FNYEAQ (reference sequence). This CDR3 comprises 17 residues. CDR3 residues: CASSPTWAPNPSSEQYF. The DNA of the CDR3 is TGTGCTAGCAGCCCCACGTGGGCACCGAATCCCTCCTCCGAGCAGTACTTC.

In its sample, this clone was seen a few times. The rearrangement joins TRBV5-4 to TRBJ2-7, with 10 bases aligning to TRBD2. Germline CDR1 SGHNT, CDR2 YYREEE (reference sequence). The CDR3 extends over 14 amino acids. V was clipped by 4 bases and J by 7 bases; unmatched bases: 8. CDR3 DNA: TGTGCCAGCAGCCAGACTAGCGGGCCCTCTGAGCAGTACTTC. Translated, it gives CASSQTSGPSEQYF.

The CDR3, as DNA: TGTGCCAGCAGCGTAGAGGGGCAGGGGCTGGGGGCCAAAAACATTCAGTACTTC. Protein product: CASSVEGQGLGAKNIQYF. The genes are TRBV9 and TRBJ2-4, with TRBD1 as a possible D gene (6 bases). This CDR3 is 18 amino acids long. Trimming left V 0 bases short and J 1 base short, with 17 bases between. CDR1 and CDR2 (germline): SGDLS, YYNGEE.

V and J are TRBV28 and TRBJ1-2; TRBD1 is a possible D gene (5 bases). There are 13 residues in the CDR3. The ends were cut back, 8 bases at V and 4 bases at J, with 14 bases in the middle. CDR1 is MDHEN, CDR2 SYDVKM, per germline. In nucleotides, the CDR3 is TGTGCCAGCTCCGAGACAGCCGCCTATGGCTACACCTTC. It codes for CASSETAAYGYTF.

This clone was recorded only once. V gene TRBV11-2 combines with J gene TRBJ2-1; D may be TRBD1 (6 bases). The V end lost 5 bases, the J end lost 7 bases, and 9 bases lay between the germline ends. CDR3 length: 12 amino acids. Per germline, CDR1 SGHAT and CDR2 FQNNGV. The CDR3 DNA sequence: TGTGCCAGCAGCCGAACAGGGAATGAGCAGTTCTTC. It encodes CASSRTGNEQFF.

On this clone itself: Mismatch with germline at one junction end may stem from a read error. V gene TRBV2 combines with J gene TRBJ1-1; D call uncertain. The CDR3 is 13 amino acids. Germline V lookup: CDR1 SNHLY, CDR2 FYNNEI. CDR3: CASSSTVNTKAFF. In DNA form, the CDR3 reads TGTGCCAGCAGCTCGACGGTGAACACTAAAGCTTTCTTT. The variable domain in full, with the rest retrieved from reference TRBV2 and TRBJ1-1, is EPEVTQTPSHQVTQMGQEVILRCVPISNHLYFYWYRQILGQKVEFLVSFYNNEISEKSEIFDDQFSVERPDGSNFTLKIRSTKLEDSAMYFCASSSTVNTKAFFGQGTRLTVV.